Below, 25 T cell receptor beta chains from the same sample are listed, as sequenced in a study of blood T cell repertoires in COVID-19. Libraries were prepared by immunoSEQ multiplex PCR; TCRdb keeps only in-frame clonotypes and omits some of them. The sample has tens of thousands of clones; roughly 74% are singletons. The sample taken for sequencing was peripheral blood. The receptor set was obtained from a man between 50 and 59 years old with COVID-19, enrolled during active disease.

V usage is TRBV7-8 and J usage is TRBJ2-1; D is undetermined. Looked up from germline, CDR1 is SGHVS and CDR2 is FQNEAQ. The V gene lost 5 bases and the J gene lost 7 bases, with 15 bases spanning the gap. The CDR3 is 14 residues long. The CDR3 sequence: CASSGIETGNEQFF. The CDR3 bases are TGTGCCAGCAGCGGAATTGAGACTGGGAATGAGCAGTTCTTC. The variable domain in full, completed from reference TRBV7-8 and TRBJ2-1, reads GAGVSQSPRYKVAKRGQDVALRCDPISGHVSLFWYQQALGQGPEFLTYFQNEAQLDKSGLPSDRFFAERPEGSVSTLKIQRTQQEDSAVYLCASSGIETGNEQFFGPGTRLTVL.

This chain connects TRBV30 to TRBJ2-7; 10 bases agree with TRBD1. The CDR3 sequence is 13 residues long. V was pared by 2 bases and J by 7 bases, with 5 bases of the junction left unmatched. Germline V CDR1 and CDR2: GTSNPN, SVGIG (reference sequence). CDR3 sequence: CAWSNGQGGEQYF. For the CDR3, the DNA is TGTGCCTGGAGTAACGGACAGGGGGGAGAGCAGTACTTC.

The chain employs TRBV6-5 and TRBJ2-3, with D unclear. The V end lost 4 bases, the J end lost 3 bases, and 5 bases lay between the germline ends. CDR3 size: 12 residues. The V gene's germline CDR1 is MNHEY and CDR2 SVGAGI. The CDR3 protein is CASSSRTDTQYF. The CDR3 DNA follows: TGTGCCAGCAGTTCGAGGACAGATACGCAGTATTTT.

In this sample, this clone turned up a few times. The chain recombines TRBV19 with TRBJ1-6, with 9 nucleotides matching TRBD1. There are 14 residues in the CDR3. V was pared by 7 bases and J by 4 bases, with 2 bases of the junction left unmatched. The germline V gene encodes CDR1 LNHDA and CDR2 SQIVND (reference sequence). CDR3 bases: TGTGCCAGTAAAGGGACAGGGTATAATTCACCCCTCCACTTT. Translated: CASKGTGYNSPLHF.

This chain links TRBV6-1 with TRBJ1-5; no clear D gene. Per the germline V gene, CDR1 is MNHNS and CDR2 is SASEGT. Deletions cut 3 bases from V and 0 bases from J, with 3 bases between. This CDR3 spans 13 amino acids. The CDR3 DNA sequence: TGTGCCAGCAGTGAGTATAGCAATCAGCCCCAGCATTTT. Translation gives CASSEYSNQPQHF.

This clone was counted a single time. The chain recombines TRBV4-1 with TRBJ2-5, with D perhaps matching TRBD1 (5 bases). CDR1 and CDR2 from the germline V gene are MGHRA and YSYEKL. This CDR3 has 16 residues. V lost 0 bases and J 2 bases, leaving 13 bases between the germline ends. The DNA of the CDR3 is TGCGCCAGCAGCCAAGATTGGGGCAGGCCTCAAGAGACCCAGTACTTC. Amino acids: CASSQDWGRPQETQYF.

The CDR3 here is CASSLDSDYTF. In nucleotides, the CDR3 is TGTGCCAGCAGCTTAGACAGCGACTACACCTTC. The J gene is TRBJ1-2, the V gene TRBV11-3; D remains ambiguous. The CDR3 contains 11 residues. Germline V gene data show CDR1 as SGHNT and CDR2 as YENEEA. The germline V and J ends were trimmed by 0 bases and 10 bases, with 6 bases remaining between them.

This chain links TRBV14 with TRBJ1-1; D may be TRBD1 (5 bases). V gave up 0 bases and J gave up 11 bases, with 16 bases separating them. This CDR3 has 14 residues. CDR1 is SGHDN and CDR2 is FVKESK in the germline V gene. CDR3 sequence (DNA): TGTGCCAGCAGCCAAGATCGGGGGGGGACGAGCGCTTTCTTT. Encoded protein: CASSQDRGGTSAFF.

This chain connects TRBV30 to TRBJ1-2; D is ambiguous. The germline CDR1 and CDR2 sequences are GTSNPN and SVGIG (reference sequence). The CDR3 contains 14 residues. Between the trimmed V and J ends, which lost 2 bases and 4 bases, there was a span of 14 bases. CDR3 DNA sequence: TGTGCCTGGAGTAGGTCGGAGAACTCCTATGGCTACACCTTC. It specifies CAWSRSENSYGYTF.

This clone was found a few times. Germline and junction disagree at one end, which may indicate a read error. The chain has TRBV2 and TRBJ2-3; maybe TRBD2 (5 bases). The germline V gene has CDR1 SNHLY and CDR2 FYNNEI. The CDR3 spans 14 residues. The CDR3 protein is CASSEVRRADTQYF. DNA of the CDR3: TGTGCCAGTAGTGAGGTCCGGCGGGCAGATACGCAGTATTTT.

The chain employs TRBV6-1 and TRBJ1-2; D ambiguous. V lost 2 bases to trimming and J lost 0 bases, with 7 bases between them. CDR1 MNHNS and CDR2 SASEGT come from the germline V gene. The CDR3 length is 14 residues. CDR3: CASSEHGANYGYTF. The CDR3 DNA follows: TGTGCCAGCAGTGAACACGGAGCTAACTATGGCTACACCTTC.

This chain links TRBV15 with TRBJ2-3; 7 bases match TRBD1. This CDR3 comprises 15 residues. Germline V gene lookup returns CDR1 LNHNV and CDR2 YYDKDF (reference sequence). The V gene end was trimmed by 5 bases and the J gene end by 3 bases; junction bases not matched to a gene: 8. The CDR3 DNA sequence: TGTGCCACCAGCGCTCGACAGGGTGGAACAGATACGCAGTATTTT. Its protein product is CATSARQGGTDTQYF.

This sequence joins TRBV2 and TRBJ1-1; 8 bases line up with TRBD1. There are 16 residues in the CDR3. Germline values: CDR1 SNHLY, CDR2 FYNNEI. The V segment lost 6 bases and the J segment 1 base; nucleotides outside the gene matches: 10. The DNA for the CDR3 is TGTGCCAGCAGGAGGGGCTCAGGGGGCGCGAACACTGAAGCTTTCTTT. Amino acid sequence: CASRRGSGGANTEAFF.

The chain combines TRBV10-2 with TRBJ2-1, with TRBD2 matching over 8 bases. CDR3 size: 16 residues. J lost 0 bases, V lost 7 bases, and 8 bases had no gene match. Germline V gene data show CDR1 as WSHSY and CDR2 as SAAADI. CDR3 nucleotide sequence: TGCGCCAGCACTAATTTAGCGGGGAGCTCCTACAATGAGCAGTTCTTC. Its translation: CASTNLAGSSYNEQFF.

This chain joins TRBV19 and TRBJ1-5, with TRBD1 matching 8 bases. Trimming cost V 6 bases and J 2 bases; bases outside gene matches: 9. Per germline, CDR1 LNHDA and CDR2 SQIVND (reference sequence). The CDR3 has 16 amino acids. CDR3 in DNA: TGTGCCAGTAGCGGACAGGGCGAGGTGGGCAATCAGCCCCAGCATTTT. Translated: CASSGQGEVGNQPQHF.

The chain combines TRBV5-1 with TRBJ1-1; D gene unclear. Germline values: CDR1 SGHRS, CDR2 YFSETQ. The CDR3 runs to 15 residues. Trimming removed 2 bases at V and 0 bases at J, with 11 bases between. The DNA of the CDR3 is TGCGCCAGCAGCTTCGAGGACGGGATGAACACTGAAGCTTTCTTT. Protein sequence: CASSFEDGMNTEAFF.

This clone was counted a single time. V gene TRBV30 combines with J gene TRBJ2-5; 8 positions agree with TRBD1. J was trimmed by 4 bases and V by 3 bases; bases with no gene match: 7. CDR3 size: 14 residues. Germline loops: CDR1 GTSNPN, CDR2 SVGIG (reference sequence). The CDR3 nucleotides are TGTGCCTGGAGCTCACAGGGGGGAGGAGAGACCCAGTACTTC. Protein sequence: CAWSSQGGGETQYF.

V is TRBV19 and J is TRBJ2-3, with D possibly being TRBD2 (6 bases). CDR1 is LNHDA and CDR2 is SQIVND in the germline V gene (reference sequence). With 4 bases removed from V and 6 bases from J, the gap between germline ends came to 17 bases. This CDR3 is 15 amino acids long. CDR3 nucleotide sequence: TGTGCCAGTAGTACTAGCGTCGTAATATTTGATACGCAGTATTTT. Its protein is CASSTSVVIFDTQYF.

J is TRBJ1-2 and V is TRBV19; D is undetermined. Germline CDR1 is LNHDA and CDR2 is SQIVND (reference sequence). The CDR3 is 15 amino acids. The V end lost 4 bases, the J end lost 4 bases, and 16 bases lay between the germline ends. CDR3: CASSTSTGSPYGYTF. CDR3 in DNA: TGTGCCAGTAGTACCTCGACGGGATCACCCTATGGCTACACCTTC.

V usage is TRBV28 and J usage is TRBJ1-1; perhaps TRBD1 as D (5 bases). Germline V gene data show CDR1 as MDHEN and CDR2 as SYDVKM. This CDR3 comprises 12 residues. The ends were cut back, 4 bases at V and 3 bases at J, with 6 bases in the middle. The CDR3: CASSSGYTEAFF. Written as DNA, the CDR3 is TGTGCCAGCAGTTCAGGGTACACTGAAGCTTTCTTT.

The chain recombines TRBV5-5 with TRBJ1-5, with 12 positions matching TRBD1. The V gene's germline CDR1 is SGHKS and CDR2 YYEKEE (reference sequence). There are 14 residues in the CDR3. J was trimmed by 5 bases and V by 3 bases; bases with no gene match: 0. The CDR3 nucleotides read TGTGCCAGCAGCTGGGACAGGGGGCATCAGCCCCAGCATTTT. It yields the protein CASSWDRGHQPQHF.

The V call is TRBV11-1, the J call TRBJ2-3, with TRBD1 identical over 8 bases. V lost 5 bases and J lost 3; bases outside the gene matches: 7. CDR3 length equals 15 residues. CDR1 is SGHAT and CDR2 is FQDESV in the germline V gene (reference sequence). The CDR3 reads CASSGQGFSTDTQYF. The CDR3 DNA is TGTGCCAGCAGCGGACAGGGATTCTCGACAGATACGCAGTATTTT.

This rearrangement joins TRBV13 to TRBJ2-5, with 9 bases that match TRBD1. V trimming: 4 bases; J trimming: 5 bases; junction bases outside the gene matches: 11. The CDR3 runs 16 residues. The germline V gene has CDR1 PRHDT and CDR2 FYEKMQ (reference sequence). The CDR3: CASSSRQGGFSETQYF. The CDR3 DNA sequence: TGTGCCAGCAGCTCTAGACAGGGGGGTTTTTCGGAGACCCAGTACTTC. Full variable domain (outside the CDR3, taken from reference TRBV13 and TRBJ2-5): AAGVIQSPRHLIKEKRETATLKCYPIPRHDTVYWYQQGPGQDPQFLISFYEKMQSDKGSIPDRFSAQQFSDYHSELNMSSLELGDSALYFCASSSRQGGFSETQYFGPGTRLLVL.

The chain couples TRBV7-9 to TRBJ2-2; 8 nucleotides align to TRBD1. This CDR3 comprises 15 residues. Germline loops: CDR1 SEHNR, CDR2 FQNEAQ (reference sequence). V shed 5 bases and J 7 bases; nucleotides not matched to a gene: 9. The CDR3 protein is CASSLQGARSGELFF. The DNA of the CDR3 is TGTGCCAGCAGCCTTCAGGGGGCGCGTAGCGGGGAGCTGTTTTTT.

The V and J genes are TRBV28 and TRBJ2-3; 7 bases map to TRBD1. Germline values: CDR1 MDHEN, CDR2 SYDVKM. The CDR3 loop spans 19 amino acids. J was trimmed by 7 bases and V by 5 bases; bases with no gene match: 24. The CDR3 loop reads CASSPNRDSASLVGNTQYF. The CDR3 DNA reads as TGTGCCAGCAGTCCAAACCGGGACAGTGCGTCGTTGGTAGGAAATACGCAGTATTTT.